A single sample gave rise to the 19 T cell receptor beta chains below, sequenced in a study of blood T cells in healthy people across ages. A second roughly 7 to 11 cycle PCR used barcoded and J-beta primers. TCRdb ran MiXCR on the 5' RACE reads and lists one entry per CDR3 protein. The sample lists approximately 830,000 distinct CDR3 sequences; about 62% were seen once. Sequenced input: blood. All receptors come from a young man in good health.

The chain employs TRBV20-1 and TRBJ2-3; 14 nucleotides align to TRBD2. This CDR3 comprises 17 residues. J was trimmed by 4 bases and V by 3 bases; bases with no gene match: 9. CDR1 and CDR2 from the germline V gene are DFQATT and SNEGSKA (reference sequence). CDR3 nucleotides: TGCAGTGCTAGTGCGAGACTAGCGGGGGGGTGGGCAGATACGCAGTATTTT. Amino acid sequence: CSASARLAGGWADTQYF.

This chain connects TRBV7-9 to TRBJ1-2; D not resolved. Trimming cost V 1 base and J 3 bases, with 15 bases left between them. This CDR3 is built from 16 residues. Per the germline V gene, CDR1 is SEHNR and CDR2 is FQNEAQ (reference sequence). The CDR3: CASSLDGIGRDYGYTF. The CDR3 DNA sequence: TGTGCCAGCAGCTTAGATGGGATTGGGCGTGACTATGGCTACACCTTC.

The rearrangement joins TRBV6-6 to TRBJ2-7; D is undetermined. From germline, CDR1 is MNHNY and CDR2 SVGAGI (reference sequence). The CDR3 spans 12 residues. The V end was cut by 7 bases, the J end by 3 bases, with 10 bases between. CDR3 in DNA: TGTGCCAGCACCGACCCCAGCTACGAGCAGTACTTC. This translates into CASTDPSYEQYF.

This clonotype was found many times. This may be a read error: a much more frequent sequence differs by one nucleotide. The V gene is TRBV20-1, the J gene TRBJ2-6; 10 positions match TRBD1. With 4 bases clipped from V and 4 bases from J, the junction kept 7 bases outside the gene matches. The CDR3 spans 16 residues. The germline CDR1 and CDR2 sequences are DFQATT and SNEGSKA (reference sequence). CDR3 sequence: CSATRTGGSGANVLTF. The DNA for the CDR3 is TGCAGTGCTACCCGGACAGGGGGGTCCGGGGCCAACGTCCTGACTTTC.

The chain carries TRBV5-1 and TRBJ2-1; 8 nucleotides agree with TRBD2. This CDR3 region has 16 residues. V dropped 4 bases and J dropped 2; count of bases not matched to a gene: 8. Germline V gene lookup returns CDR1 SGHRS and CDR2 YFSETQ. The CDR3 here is CASSITETSAYNEQFF. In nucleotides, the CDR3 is TGCGCCAGCAGCATTACAGAGACTAGCGCCTACAATGAGCAGTTCTTC.

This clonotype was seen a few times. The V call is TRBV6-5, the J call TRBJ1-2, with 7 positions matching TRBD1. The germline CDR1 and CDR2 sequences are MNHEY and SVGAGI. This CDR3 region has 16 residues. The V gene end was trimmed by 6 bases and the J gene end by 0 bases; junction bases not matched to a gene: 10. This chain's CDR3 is CASSPPDRITNYGYTF. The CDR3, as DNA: TGTGCCAGCAGCCCCCCGGACAGGATTACTAACTATGGCTACACCTTC.

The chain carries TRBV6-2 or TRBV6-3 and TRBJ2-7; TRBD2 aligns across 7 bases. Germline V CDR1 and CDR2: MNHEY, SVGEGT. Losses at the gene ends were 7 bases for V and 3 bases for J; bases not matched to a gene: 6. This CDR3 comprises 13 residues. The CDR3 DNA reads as TGTGCCAGCACTAAGCGGGGACGCTACGAGCAGTACTTC. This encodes CASTKRGRYEQYF.

CDR3 protein: CASSRSSGGEGEQFF. CDR3 DNA sequence: TGTGCCAGCAGCCGTTCTAGCGGGGGGGAGGGTGAGCAGTTCTTC. The chain links TRBV7-8 to TRBJ2-1, with 12 bases lining up with TRBD2. The CDR3 has 15 amino acids. Trimming removed 5 bases from V and 9 bases from J; junction bases left unmatched: 8. Germline CDR1 and CDR2: SGHVS and FQNEAQ. Together with reference TRBV7-8 and TRBJ2-1, the CDR3 gives the full variable domain: GAGVSQSPRYKVAKRGQDVALRCDPISGHVSLFWYQQALGQGPEFLTYFQNEAQLDKSGLPSDRFFAERPEGSVSTLKIQRTQQEDSAVYLCASSRSSGGEGEQFFGPGTRLTVL.

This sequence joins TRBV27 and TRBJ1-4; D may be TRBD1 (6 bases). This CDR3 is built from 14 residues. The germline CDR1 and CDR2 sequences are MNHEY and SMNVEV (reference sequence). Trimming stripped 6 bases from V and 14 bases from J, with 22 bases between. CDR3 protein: CASSPRTVATNLFF. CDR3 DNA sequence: TGTGCCAGCAGCCCAAGGACAGTGGCCACAAACCTGTTTTTT.

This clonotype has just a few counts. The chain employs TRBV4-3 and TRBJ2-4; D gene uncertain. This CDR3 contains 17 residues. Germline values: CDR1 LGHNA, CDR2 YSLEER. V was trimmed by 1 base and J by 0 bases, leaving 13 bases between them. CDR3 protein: CASSQALIDLAKNIQYF. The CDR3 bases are TGCGCCAGCAGCCAAGCCCTTATTGATTTAGCCAAAAACATTCAGTACTTC.

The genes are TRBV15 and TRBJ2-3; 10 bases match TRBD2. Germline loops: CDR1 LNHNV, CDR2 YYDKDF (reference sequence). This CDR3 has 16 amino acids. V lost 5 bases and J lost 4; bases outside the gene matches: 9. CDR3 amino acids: CATSRGKRGGPDTQYF. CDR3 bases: TGTGCCACCAGCCGAGGAAAGCGGGGGGGTCCAGATACGCAGTATTTT.

DNA for the CDR3: TGTGCCAGCAGCCGCGCGGGACAGTATAGCAATCAGCCCCAGCATTTT. It translates to CASSRAGQYSNQPQHF. V and J are TRBV27 and TRBJ1-5; 7 bases agree with TRBD1. Germline CDR1 and CDR2: MNHEY and SMNVEV (reference sequence). The CDR3 contains 16 residues. The trim removed 6 bases at V and 0 bases at J, leaving 8 bases unmatched.

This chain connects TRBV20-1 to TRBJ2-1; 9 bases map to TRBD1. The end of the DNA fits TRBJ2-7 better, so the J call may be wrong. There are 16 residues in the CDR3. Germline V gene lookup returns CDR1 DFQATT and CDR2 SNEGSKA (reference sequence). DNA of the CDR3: TGCAGTGCTAAAACCGGGACAGGGTTTACTTACAATGAGCAGTACTTC. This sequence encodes CSAKTGTGFTYNEQYF.

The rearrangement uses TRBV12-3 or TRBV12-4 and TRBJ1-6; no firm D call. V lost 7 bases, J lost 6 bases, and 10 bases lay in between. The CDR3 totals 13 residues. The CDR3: CASTPASNSPLHF. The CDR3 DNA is TGTGCCAGCACCCCGGCCTCTAATTCACCCCTCCACTTT.

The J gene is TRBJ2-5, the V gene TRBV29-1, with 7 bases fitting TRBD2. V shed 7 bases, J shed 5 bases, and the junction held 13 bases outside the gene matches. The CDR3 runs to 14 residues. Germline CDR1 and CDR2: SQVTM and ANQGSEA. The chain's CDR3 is CSAGRLALKETQYF. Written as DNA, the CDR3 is TGCAGCGCTGGGCGACTAGCCCTCAAGGAGACCCAGTACTTC.

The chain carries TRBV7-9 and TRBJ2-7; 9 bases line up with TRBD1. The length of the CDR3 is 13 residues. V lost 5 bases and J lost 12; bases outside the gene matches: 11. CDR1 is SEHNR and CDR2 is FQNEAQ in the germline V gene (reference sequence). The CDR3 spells CASSNRGQGLTYF. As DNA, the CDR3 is TGTGCCAGCAGCAACCGAGGACAGGGGCTAACGTACTTC.

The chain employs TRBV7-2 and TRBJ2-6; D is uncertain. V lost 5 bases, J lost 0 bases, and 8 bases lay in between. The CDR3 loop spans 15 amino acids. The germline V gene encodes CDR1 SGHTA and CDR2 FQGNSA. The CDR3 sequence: CASSDAPSGANVLTF. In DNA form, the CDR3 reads TGTGCCAGCAGCGACGCTCCCTCTGGGGCCAACGTCCTGACTTTC.

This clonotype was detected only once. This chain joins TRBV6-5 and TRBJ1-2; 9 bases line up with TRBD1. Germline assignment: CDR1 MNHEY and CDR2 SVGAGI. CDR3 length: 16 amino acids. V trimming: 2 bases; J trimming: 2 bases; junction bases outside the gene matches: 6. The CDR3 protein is CASSYRDREGNYGYTF. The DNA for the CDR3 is TGTGCCAGCAGTTACCGGGACAGGGAGGGGAACTATGGCTACACCTTC.

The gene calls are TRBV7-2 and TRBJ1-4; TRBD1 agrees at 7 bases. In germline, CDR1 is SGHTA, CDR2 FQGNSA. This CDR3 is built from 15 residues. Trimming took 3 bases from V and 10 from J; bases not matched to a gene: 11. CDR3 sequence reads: CASSLSRQGVRKLFF. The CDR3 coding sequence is TGTGCCAGCAGCTTGTCCCGCCAGGGGGTTAGAAAACTGTTTTTT.